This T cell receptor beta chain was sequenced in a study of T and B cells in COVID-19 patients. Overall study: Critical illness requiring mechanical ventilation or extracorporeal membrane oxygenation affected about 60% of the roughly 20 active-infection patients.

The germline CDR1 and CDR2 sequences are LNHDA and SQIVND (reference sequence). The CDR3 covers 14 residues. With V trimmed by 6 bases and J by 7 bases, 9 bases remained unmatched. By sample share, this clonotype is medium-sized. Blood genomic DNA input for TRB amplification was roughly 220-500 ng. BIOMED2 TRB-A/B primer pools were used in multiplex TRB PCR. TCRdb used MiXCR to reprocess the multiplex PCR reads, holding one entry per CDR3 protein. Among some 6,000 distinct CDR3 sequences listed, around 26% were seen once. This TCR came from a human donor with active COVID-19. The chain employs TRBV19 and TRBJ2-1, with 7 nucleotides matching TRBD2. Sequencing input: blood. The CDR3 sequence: CASRPAGWGNEQFF. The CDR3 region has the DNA TGTGCCAGTAGGCCAGCGGGGTGGGGGAATGAGCAGTTCTTC.